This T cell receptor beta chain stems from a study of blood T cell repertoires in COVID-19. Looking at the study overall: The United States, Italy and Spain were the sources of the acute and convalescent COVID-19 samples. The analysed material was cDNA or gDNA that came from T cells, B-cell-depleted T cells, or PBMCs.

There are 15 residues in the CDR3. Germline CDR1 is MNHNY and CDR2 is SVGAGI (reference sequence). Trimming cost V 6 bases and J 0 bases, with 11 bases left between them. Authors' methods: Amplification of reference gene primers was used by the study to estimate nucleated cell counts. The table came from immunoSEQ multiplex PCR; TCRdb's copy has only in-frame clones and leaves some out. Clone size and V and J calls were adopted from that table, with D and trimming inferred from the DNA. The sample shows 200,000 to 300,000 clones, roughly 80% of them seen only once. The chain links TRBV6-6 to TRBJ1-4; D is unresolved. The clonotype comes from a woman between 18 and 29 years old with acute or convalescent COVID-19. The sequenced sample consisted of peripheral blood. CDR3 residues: CASRRGTATNEKLFF. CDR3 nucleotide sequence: TGTGCCAGCAGACGCGGAACCGCAACTAATGAAAAACTGTTTTTT.